What follows are 18 T cell receptor beta chains derived from one specimen sequenced in a study of spatial heterogeneity in lung cancer. Each CDR3 protein is one row after TCRdb ran MiXCR on the 5' RACE reads. The data hold 5,500 to 7,000 distinct CDR3 sequences, with approximately 7.5% observed a single time. Study results and limitations: In tumors, expanded intratumoral alpha and beta TCR counts tracked mutation counts.

Time point meaning: sample taken at primary tumor resection. No antigen has been identified for these receptors. Sequenced material: lung tumor tissue, taken at surgery. These receptor sequences come from a female donor with early-stage non-small cell lung cancer.

As regards this clonotype: Given a much more abundant clone one base away, this may be a read error. The rearrangement joins TRBV6-6 to TRBJ1-2; 9 positions match TRBD1. The CDR3 consists of 17 residues. J was trimmed by 0 bases and V by 10 bases; bases with no gene match: 15. CDR1 is MNHNY, CDR2 SVGAGI, per germline (reference sequence). CDR3 in amino acids: CANRGLGVQKANYGYTF. The CDR3 nucleotides read TGTGCCAACAGGGGGCTTGGGGTTCAGAAGGCTAACTATGGCTACACCTTC.

By share, this clonotype ranks as medium-sized. The rearrangement joins TRBV6-2 or TRBV6-3 to TRBJ2-3; tentative D call: TRBD2 (6 bases). The V and J ends lost 0 bases and 4 bases respectively, with 8 bases between them. The length of the CDR3 is 14 residues. Germline CDR1 is MNHEY and CDR2 is SVGEGT. The CDR3 reads CASSYSAGSDTQYF. The DNA of the CDR3 is TGTGCCAGCAGTTACTCGGCGGGGTCAGATACGCAGTATTTT.

By sample fraction, this clonotype is medium-sized. J is TRBJ2-7 and V is TRBV10-3; D tentatively fits TRBD1 or TRBD2 (5 bases each). Trimming pared 2 bases from V and 5 bases from J, leaving 13 bases between. This CDR3 spans 14 amino acids. Germline CDR1 ENHRY, CDR2 SYGVKD. This CDR3 reads CAISEAGTVNEQYF. The DNA of the CDR3 is TGTGCCATCAGTGAGGCAGGGACGGTTAACGAGCAGTACTTC.

The chain carries TRBV19 and TRBJ2-1, with 8 bases lining up with TRBD1. V lost 7 bases, J lost 7 bases, and 15 bases stayed unmatched. Germline V gene data show CDR1 as LNHDA and CDR2 as SQIVND (reference sequence). The CDR3 contains 16 residues. Here the CDR3 reads CASTNFGQGVGNEQFF. Here the CDR3 DNA reads TGTGCCAGTACCAATTTTGGACAGGGAGTAGGGAATGAGCAGTTCTTC.

This clonotype appeared many times. The chain couples TRBV6-2 or TRBV6-3 to TRBJ1-2; the D is unclear. The CDR3 is 15 residues long. V was cut by 0 bases and J by 7 bases, with 15 bases left in between. Germline V gives CDR1 MNHEY, CDR2 SVGEGT. The chain's CDR3 is CASSYSNLGFTGYTF. Written as DNA, the CDR3 is TGTGCCAGCAGTTACTCGAATCTTGGGTTTACTGGCTACACCTTC.

This clonotype was detected many times. The limits of the CDR3 on the DNA are not certain, so only TCRdb's listed CDR3 is given. The chain couples TRBV27 to TRBJ2-6; TRBD2 is taken as the D call from the table, unchecked against the DNA. The CDR3 is 15 residues long, counting both termini. CDR1 is MNHEY, CDR2 SMNVEV, per germline (reference sequence). The CDR3 loop is CASRLGTFGANVLTF.

This clonotype is medium-sized in the sample. This sequence joins TRBV7-8 and TRBJ2-7, with 9 bases that match TRBD1. The germline gives CDR1 SGHVS, CDR2 FQNEAQ. This CDR3 comprises 14 residues. J lost 6 bases, V lost 4 bases, and 7 bases had no gene match. The CDR3 bases are TGTGCCAGCAGCTCGGACAGGGGAAGACGCGAGCAGTACTTC. This sequence encodes CASSSDRGRREQYF.

Relative to its sample, this clonotype is large. The genes are TRBV14 and TRBJ2-7; no definite D call. V lost 0 bases and J lost 0, with 18 bases in between. The CDR3 is 18 amino acids. The V gene's germline CDR1 is SGHDN and CDR2 FVKESK. This CDR3 is CASSQEWSSIPFSYEQYF. The CDR3 DNA follows: TGTGCCAGCAGCCAAGAATGGTCAAGCATTCCTTTCTCCTACGAGCAGTACTTC. The whole variable domain, filled in from reference TRBV14 and TRBJ2-7, reads EAGVTQFPSHSVIEKGQTVTLRCDPISGHDNLYWYRRVMGKEIKFLLHFVKESKQDESGMPNNRFLAERTGGTYSTLKVQPAELEDSGVYFCASSQEWSSIPFSYEQYFGPGTRLTVT.

This clonotype has at least ten counts. The rearrangement uses TRBV14 and TRBJ2-2; D possibly corresponds to TRBD1 (6 bases). The CDR3 is made up of 15 amino acids. The V gene's germline CDR1 is SGHDN and CDR2 FVKESK. V lost 6 bases and J 0 bases, leaving 11 bases between the germline ends. This CDR3 is CASRLGTTNTGELFF. As DNA, the CDR3 is TGTGCCAGCAGATTAGGGACAACGAACACCGGGGAGCTGTTTTTT.

This clonotype was counted only a few times. The V and J genes are TRBV9 and TRBJ2-1, with 7 positions matching TRBD1. J was trimmed by 7 bases and V by 3 bases; bases with no gene match: 13. The germline V gene has CDR1 SGDLS and CDR2 YYNGEE. This CDR3 has 16 amino acids. The CDR3 bases are TGTGCCAGCAGCGCTGGGACAGCCTTTCAAGGGAATGAGCAGTTCTTC. Its translation: CASSAGTAFQGNEQFF.

Ten or more counts support this clonotype. J is TRBJ2-1 and V is TRBV7-8; TRBD2 matches 10 bases. Germline-derived CDR1 and CDR2 are SGHVS and FQNEAQ. V gave up 4 bases and J gave up 2 bases; unmatched junction bases: 2. The CDR3 contains 15 residues. CDR3 DNA: TGTGCCAGCAGCTCTCTAGCGGGAGCCTACAATGAGCAGTTCTTC. It yields the protein CASSSLAGAYNEQFF.

This clonotype was counted at least ten times. The CDR3 nucleotides read TGCAGTGCTATGTCGGGGTCCCTAGTCCAAGAGACCCAGTACTTC. As protein: CSAMSGSLVQETQYF. V gene TRBV20-1 combines with J gene TRBJ2-5, with a possible D match to TRBD2 (5 bases). The CDR3 spans 15 residues. CDR1 DFQATT and CDR2 SNEGSKA come from the germline V gene (reference sequence). V lost 4 bases to trimming and J lost 1 base, with 16 bases between them.

In this sample, this clonotype turned up many times. This chain links TRBV15 with TRBJ2-3, with 11 positions matching TRBD2. Germline CDR1 and CDR2: LNHNV and YYDKDF (reference sequence). The trim removed 0 bases at V and 4 bases at J, leaving 12 bases unmatched. This CDR3 spans 19 amino acids. The CDR3 reads CATSRDQASGGSWADTQYF. The CDR3 nucleotides read TGTGCCACCAGCAGAGATCAGGCTAGCGGGGGGAGTTGGGCAGATACGCAGTATTTT.

The CDR3 bases are TGTGCCAGCAGCTTATCGTGCCGACGGGATACGCAGTATTTT. It is translated as CASSLSCRRDTQYF. This rearrangement joins TRBV7-8 to TRBJ2-3; D uncertain. Germline V lookup: CDR1 SGHVS, CDR2 FQNEAQ. V lost 2 bases and J 6 bases, leaving 12 bases between the germline ends. This CDR3 contains 14 residues.

As to this clonotype: A much larger clonotype is one base distant, so this may be a read error. The chain combines TRBV4-1 with TRBJ1-1; D perhaps matches TRBD1 (5 bases). Trimming took off 4 bases at V and 0 bases at J, with 12 bases between the two ends. The germline V gene has CDR1 MGHRA and CDR2 YSYEKL. The CDR3 contains 15 residues. The CDR3 is CASSRESGMNTEAFF. CDR3 DNA: TGCGCCAGCAGCCGAGAGTCAGGGATGAACACTGAAGCTTTCTTT.

In this sample, this clonotype turned up many times. In nucleotides, the CDR3 is TGCAGTGCCCGTAGCGGGGGCCGCGGCAATGAGCAGTTCTTC. Its protein is CSARSGGRGNEQFF. This chain uses TRBV20-1 with TRBJ2-1; 9 bases line up with TRBD2. CDR1 and CDR2 from the germline V gene are DFQATT and SNEGSKA (reference sequence). This CDR3 has 14 amino acids. V dropped 6 bases and J dropped 6; count of bases not matched to a gene: 9.

This clonotype is deemed medium-sized. This chain joins TRBV12-3 or TRBV12-4 and TRBJ1-1; TRBD1 is a possible D gene (5 bases). This CDR3 comprises 14 residues. The ends were cut back, 1 base at V and 10 bases at J, with 16 bases in the middle. CDR3 in DNA: TGTGCCAGCAGTTTAGGGAGCGTAAGGGGTCGAGCTTTCTTT. Encoded protein: CASSLGSVRGRAFF.

The table lists this clonotype with many counts. This chain links TRBV5-1 with TRBJ2-2; D is unclear. The CDR3 is 15 residues long. Deletions cut 0 bases from V and 8 bases from J, with 14 bases between. Germline lookup yields CDR1 SGHRS and CDR2 YFSETQ. CDR3 protein: CASSLEAVSRGELFF. The DNA for the CDR3 is TGCGCCAGCAGCTTGGAGGCAGTCTCCCGAGGGGAGCTGTTTTTT.